This entry features one TCR beta chain sequence. The antigen is unknown. One end of the junction fails to match germline, which may point to a read error. Germline V CDR1 and CDR2: SGHVS, FNYEAQ. The CDR3 is 17 residues long. Data came from immunoSEQ multiplex PCR; TCRdb stores just in-frame clones and leaves some out. The data contain roughly 8,800 clones, 75% to 80% of them seen just once; the ten biggest clones take up 15% to 20%. This entry belongs to a study of T cell clones after liver transplantation. Overall study: Three of the eight recipients were HCV-positive; the rest had non-autoimmune, non-viral transplant indications. Study results and caveats: Donor-reactive sequences fell more than third party-reactive ones, suggesting partial deletion. Rather than being deleted, graft donor-reactive T cells may have moved into the graft.

The chain recombines TRBV7-6 with TRBJ1-3; unclear D gene. The TCR sequence derives from a human donor who received a liver transplant. The sequenced sample was CD8+ T cells from blood, obtained before liver transplant. The CDR3, as DNA: TGTGCCAGCAGCTTAGCCGTTTTGGGCAGATCTGAAAACACCATATATTTT. As protein: CASSLAVLGRSENTIYF.